The sequence of this T cell receptor beta chain was determined in a study of blood T cell repertoires in COVID-19. Across the whole study: The United States, Italy and Spain provided the acute and convalescent COVID-19 samples. Nucleic acid was either cDNA or gDNA, and it came from T cells, B-cell-depleted T cells, or PBMCs.

After removal of 4 bases from V and 7 bases from J, the junction contained 9 bases not matched to a gene. Germline CDR1 reads SGDLS; CDR2 reads YYNGEE. The CDR3 length is 16 residues. A single count supports this clone. In the original analysis: Researchers report that nucleated cell counts were estimated from reference gene primer amplification. Clones were read by immunoSEQ multiplex PCR, and TCRdb kept only the in-frame ones, dropping some. V and J calls and clone size are copied from that table; D and trimming were computed from the DNA. The table shows under 300,000 clones, with around 83% occurring only once.

What was sequenced was peripheral blood. This chain uses TRBV9 with TRBJ1-6; 9 bases agree with TRBD1. This TCR derives from a woman aged 18 to 35 with acute or convalescent COVID-19. The CDR3 DNA is TGTGCCAGCAGCAAACAGGGGGCATACGGCAATTCACCCCTCCACTTT. Its translation is CASSKQGAYGNSPLHF.